This TCR beta chain was captured by sequencing in a study of T cells in women clearing cervical HPV infection. Study observations and caveats: Unknown T-cell numbers per sample may underlie the richness differences.

This clone is labeled medium-sized (0.01 to 0.1%) based on frequency. Antigen: not known. The read is 3 residues too short to cover the CDR3 end, so that end is filled in from the germline J gene. The CDR3 runs to 14 residues. Germline CDR1 SQVTM, CDR2 ANQGSEA. V lost 6 bases to trimming and J lost 6 bases; unmatched junction nucleotides: 2. Sequencing used immunoSEQ multiplex PCR; TCRdb keeps in-frame clones, though not all of them. Its listing shows roughly 15,000 clones. V usage is TRBV29-1 and J usage is TRBJ2-2; TRBD2 matches 15 bases. The source is a woman between 18 and 70 years old with a cervical HPV16 infection that either progressed to CIN3+ or cleared (not recorded which). Sequenced sample: blood buffy coat. CDR3 bases read: TGCAGCGTGGGGACTAGCGGGAGGCCCGGGGAG. This encodes CSVGTSGRPGE. The complete CDR3 protein is CSVGTSGRPGELFF.